These 31 T cell receptor beta chains came from one sample sequenced in a study of T-cell reconstitution after alpha-beta-depleted transplantation in children. A library of TCRbeta sequences, prepared with unique molecular identifiers, was generated. TCRdb used MiXCR to reprocess the PCR reads, holding one entry per CDR3 protein. The repertoire consists of 500,000 to 650,000 distinct CDR3 sequences, with approximately 10% occurring once and the leading ten covering 14%. Specimen: PBMCs, mostly from graft donor cells, collected 180 days after TCRalphabeta/CD19-depleted stem cell transplant. The receptors derive from a female patient aged 2-9 years who had a stem cell transplant for aplastic anemia, so the T cells may come from the graft donor.

In this sample, this clonotype turned up a few times. This chain uses TRBV6-1 with TRBJ1-6, with D possibly matching TRBD1 (6 bases). Germline lookup yields CDR1 MNHNS and CDR2 SASEGT. The CDR3 is 16 residues long. The ends were cut back, 4 bases at V and 9 bases at J, with 19 bases in the middle. The CDR3 is CASSAEGQSPSSPLHF. CDR3 nucleotides: TGTGCCAGCAGTGCAGAAGGACAGAGTCCGAGTTCACCCCTCCACTTT.

The rearrangement joins TRBV28 to TRBJ2-2, with TRBD2 matching 7 bases. The CDR3 sequence is 16 residues long. Germline lookup yields CDR1 MDHEN and CDR2 SYDVKM. V trimming: 3 bases; J trimming: 6 bases; junction bases outside the gene matches: 10. For the CDR3, the DNA is TGTGCCAGCAGTTTGCTTCGCGGGAGTACGGCCGGGGAGCTGTTTTTT. Translated: CASSLLRGSTAGELFF.

This clonotype was seen many times. Here the CDR3 DNA reads TGCGCCAGCAGCTTGGAGGCTGCGGGAGAGACCCAGTACTTC. Protein product: CASSLEAAGETQYF. This sequence joins TRBV5-1 and TRBJ2-5; D might be TRBD2 (5 bases). CDR3 length equals 14 residues. Trimming took 0 bases from V and 4 from J, leaving 10 bases between them. Germline CDR1 reads SGHRS; CDR2 reads YFSETQ.

The chain is built from TRBV10-3 and TRBJ2-1; 13 bases are a match to TRBD2. V lost 5 bases to trimming and J lost 0 bases; unmatched junction nucleotides: 7. Looked up from germline, CDR1 is ENHRY and CDR2 is SYGVKD. The CDR3 consists of 18 residues. The CDR3 sequence: CAISPPGLAGVSYNEQFF. The CDR3 nucleotides are TGTGCCATCAGTCCGCCCGGACTAGCGGGAGTCTCCTACAATGAGCAGTTCTTC.

This clonotype appeared many times. V gene TRBV7-3 combines with J gene TRBJ1-1; 7 bases line up with TRBD1. V lost 4 bases, J lost 1 base, and 3 bases stayed unmatched. The CDR3 is 14 residues long. Germline V gives CDR1 SGHTA, CDR2 FQGTGA. The CDR3 reads CASSSQGGNTEAFF. DNA of the CDR3: TGTGCCAGCAGCTCTCAGGGGGGGAACACTGAAGCTTTCTTT.

In DNA form, the CDR3 reads TGCGCCAGCAGCCTACAACAGGGTGGTCAGCCCCAGCATTTT. It codes for CASSLQQGGQPQHF. This rearrangement joins TRBV4-3 to TRBJ1-5, with D perhaps TRBD1 (6 bases). CDR1 and CDR2 (germline): LGHNA, YSLEER. Deletions cut 4 bases from V and 6 bases from J, with 13 bases between. The CDR3 has 14 residues.

This clonotype occurred many times. The chain carries TRBV24-1 and TRBJ2-2; D possibly uses TRBD1 or TRBD2 (5 bases each). Trimming removed 1 base at V and 7 bases at J, with 21 bases between. The germline V gene has CDR1 KGHDR and CDR2 SFDVKD. The CDR3 is made up of 18 amino acids. CDR3 loop: CATSDFKYPGPSVGELFF. DNA of the CDR3: TGTGCCACCAGTGATTTTAAGTACCCGGGACCTAGTGTCGGGGAGCTGTTTTTT.

There are a few counts of this clonotype. The chain couples TRBV19 to TRBJ2-3; D might be TRBD1 (6 bases). Trimming took 7 bases from V and 1 from J, leaving 15 bases between them. CDR3 length equals 15 residues. Germline CDR1 and CDR2: LNHDA and SQIVND (reference sequence). CDR3 DNA: TGTGCCAGTACCGAGGACAGCACCCGCACAGATACGCAGTATTTT. Amino acid sequence: CASTEDSTRTDTQYF.

Only a few counts were recorded for this clonotype. The chain recombines TRBV30 with TRBJ1-2; tentative D call: TRBD1 (5 bases). Trimming removed 0 bases at V and 0 bases at J, with 20 bases between. Germline V gene data show CDR1 as GTSNPN and CDR2 as SVGIG (reference sequence). CDR3 length: 18 amino acids. Here the CDR3 reads CAWSVFGPGRGSNYGYTF. The CDR3, as DNA: TGTGCCTGGAGTGTATTCGGACCGGGTAGGGGTTCTAACTATGGCTACACCTTC. Based on the CDR3 plus reference TRBV30 and TRBJ1-2, the full variable domain is SQTIHQWPATLVQPVGSPLSLECTVEGTSNPNLYWYRQAAGRGLQLLFYSVGIGQISSEVPQNLSASRPQDRQFILSSKKLLLSDSGFYLCAWSVFGPGRGSNYGYTFGSGTRLTVV.

There are a few counts of this clonotype. This sequence joins TRBV9 and TRBJ2-2; D unresolved. The V gene lost 4 bases and the J gene lost 4 bases, with 14 bases spanning the gap. CDR3 length: 15 residues. The V gene's germline CDR1 is SGDLS and CDR2 YYNGEE. The CDR3 loop reads CASSPEARSTGELFF. DNA for the CDR3: TGTGCCAGCAGCCCAGAGGCTCGGTCCACCGGGGAGCTGTTTTTT. The variable domain in full, with the rest retrieved from reference TRBV9 and TRBJ2-2, is DSGVTQTPKHLITATGQRVTLRCSPRSGDLSVYWYQQSLDQGLQFLIQYYNGEERAKGNILERFSAQQFPDLHSELNLSSLELGDSALYFCASSPEARSTGELFFGEGSRLTVL.

In its sample, this clonotype was seen a few times. The chain combines TRBV29-1 with TRBJ2-7, with a weak D call TRBD2 (5 bases). V was clipped by 1 base and J by 4 bases, with 11 bases between them. The CDR3 length is 13 residues. The germline CDR1 and CDR2 sequences are SQVTM and ANQGSEA. The CDR3 DNA reads TGCAGCGTTGAAGGGTGGGAGTCGTACGAGCAGTACTTC. As protein: CSVEGWESYEQYF.

A few counts support this clonotype. The chain carries TRBV5-1 and TRBJ2-1, with D unclear. With 7 bases removed from V and 6 bases from J, the gap between germline ends came to 8 bases. Germline lookup yields CDR1 SGHRS and CDR2 YFSETQ. The CDR3 is 11 amino acids. The CDR3 reads CASRMGNEQFF. For the CDR3, the DNA is TGCGCCAGCCGTATGGGCAATGAGCAGTTCTTC.

There are a few counts of this clonotype. The rearrangement joins TRBV5-1 to TRBJ2-1; D may be TRBD2 (6 bases). Trimming left V 1 base short and J 7 bases short, with 15 bases between. Looked up from germline, CDR1 is SGHRS and CDR2 is YFSETQ. The CDR3 length is 15 residues. The CDR3 DNA reads TGCGCCAGCAGCTTGTCGGCTAGCGAAGGGAATGAGCAGTTCTTC. Its translation: CASSLSASEGNEQFF.

There are many counts of this clonotype. The chain couples TRBV10-3 to TRBJ2-2; TRBD1 might be the D (5 bases). The germline V and J ends were trimmed by 6 bases and 3 bases, with 8 bases remaining between them. The CDR3 runs to 13 residues. Germline V gives CDR1 ENHRY, CDR2 SYGVKD. In DNA form, the CDR3 reads TGTGCCATCAGAGAACAGGACACCGGGGAGCTGTTTTTT. Translation: CAIREQDTGELFF.

This clonotype has just a few counts. The V call is TRBV12-3 or TRBV12-4, the J call TRBJ1-6; 7 bases fit TRBD1. V lost 6 bases, J lost 7 bases, and 9 bases stayed unmatched. This CDR3 contains 15 residues. CDR3 DNA: TGTGCCAGCAGAAGCGGGACAGCTCTGAATTCACCCCTCCACTTT. Translated: CASRSGTALNSPLHF.

This clonotype was seen a handful of times. The chain links TRBV12-3 or TRBV12-4 to TRBJ1-1; no reliable D call. The ends were cut back, 4 bases at V and 5 bases at J, with 11 bases in the middle. CDR3 length equals 13 residues. In nucleotides, the CDR3 is TGTGCCAGCAGTTCAAGGGTATTAACTGAAGCTTTCTTT. It codes for CASSSRVLTEAFF.

This clonotype showed up just a few times. This chain uses TRBV12-3 or TRBV12-4 with TRBJ1-2; D remains unclear. With 6 bases removed from V and 2 bases from J, the gap between germline ends came to 16 bases. This CDR3 is built from 15 residues. CDR3 sequence: CASSRTGPKNYGYTF. In nucleotides, the CDR3 is TGTGCCAGCAGCCGGACCGGGCCTAAAAACTATGGCTACACCTTC.

This chain links TRBV9 with TRBJ2-2; 10 bases map to TRBD2. V dropped 3 bases and J dropped 5; count of bases not matched to a gene: 16. Germline loops: CDR1 SGDLS, CDR2 YYNGEE. The CDR3 is 19 amino acids. CDR3 nucleotides: TGTGCCAGCAGCGCCTCCGTAATTGTAGCGGGAGGATGGACCGGGGAGCTGTTTTTT. This encodes CASSASVIVAGGWTGELFF. The whole variable domain, remainder taken from reference TRBV9 and TRBJ2-2, is DSGVTQTPKHLITATGQRVTLRCSPRSGDLSVYWYQQSLDQGLQFLIQYYNGEERAKGNILERFSAQQFPDLHSELNLSSLELGDSALYFCASSASVIVAGGWTGELFFGEGSRLTVL.

This clonotype came up a few times. The J gene is TRBJ2-5, the V gene TRBV5-1, with 9 bases lining up with TRBD1. Germline lookup yields CDR1 SGHRS and CDR2 YFSETQ. The V segment lost 3 bases and the J segment 5 bases; nucleotides outside the gene matches: 11. The CDR3 sequence is 16 residues long. The CDR3 protein is CASSWDREGTRETQYF. CDR3 in DNA: TGCGCCAGCAGCTGGGACAGGGAGGGCACCAGGGAGACCCAGTACTTC.

This clonotype was counted ten times or more. The chain is built from TRBV3-1 and TRBJ1-1; no definite D call. This CDR3 region has 16 residues. Looked up from germline, CDR1 is LGHDT and CDR2 is YNNKEL (reference sequence). Deletions cut 4 bases from V and 2 bases from J, with 17 bases between. The CDR3 nucleotides are TGTGCCAGCAGCCTTCAAACTACGGGTTTCAACACTGAAGCTTTCTTT. Encoded protein: CASSLQTTGFNTEAFF.

The chain joins TRBV10-3 to TRBJ1-2, with TRBD1 matching over 8 bases. The CDR3 sequence is 15 residues long. Unmatched junction bases numbered 8, after V lost 6 bases and J lost 2 bases. Germline lookup yields CDR1 ENHRY and CDR2 SYGVKD. CDR3 DNA: TGTGCCATCAGAAAAAACAGGGGGTGGAACTATGGCTACACCTTC. Residues: CAIRKNRGWNYGYTF.

This clonotype was counted at least ten times. The chain has TRBV5-1 and TRBJ2-1, with 8 bases fitting TRBD2. The germline CDR1 and CDR2 sequences are SGHRS and YFSETQ. This CDR3 comprises 13 residues. V lost 4 bases, J lost 9 bases, and 6 bases stayed unmatched. The CDR3 nucleotides are TGCGCCAGCAGCAACGGACTAGCAGGTGAGCAGTTCTTC. It is translated as CASSNGLAGEQFF. The full variable domain, its missing parts supplied by reference TRBV5-1 and TRBJ2-1, is KAGVTQTPRYLIKTRGQQVTLSCSPISGHRSVSWYQQTPGQGLQFLFEYFSETQRNKGNFPGRFSGRQFSNSRSEMNVSTLELGDSALYLCASSNGLAGEQFFGPGTRLTVL.

This chain uses TRBV7-6 with TRBJ2-2, with 8 bases that match TRBD2. Looked up from germline, CDR1 is SGHVS and CDR2 is FNYEAQ. V gave up 3 bases and J gave up 10 bases; unmatched junction bases: 10. The CDR3 runs to 15 residues. CDR3 amino acids: CASSFPWTSPMELFF. The DNA for the CDR3 is TGTGCCAGCAGCTTCCCTTGGACTAGCCCTATGGAGCTGTTTTTT.

This clonotype came up many times. The CDR3 DNA is TGCGCCAGCAGCCAAGATTGGCAGATGAATGTAGCCAAAAACATTCAGTACTTC. It is translated as CASSQDWQMNVAKNIQYF. The gene calls are TRBV4-1 and TRBJ2-4; D uncertain. V was cut by 0 bases and J by 0 bases, with 15 bases left in between. CDR3 length: 18 residues. Germline assignment: CDR1 MGHRA and CDR2 YSYEKL.

This clonotype was observed a few times. The chain recombines TRBV13 with TRBJ2-5; 8 bases line up with TRBD1. This CDR3 has 15 amino acids. Unmatched junction bases numbered 3, after V lost 0 bases and J lost 3 bases. Germline-derived CDR1 and CDR2 are PRHDT and FYEKMQ (reference sequence). The CDR3: CASSLGRQGKETQYF. DNA for the CDR3: TGTGCCAGCAGCTTAGGCCGACAGGGGAAAGAGACCCAGTACTTC.

V gene TRBV7-2 combines with J gene TRBJ2-3; the D is unclear. Trimming took 5 bases from V and 4 from J, leaving 16 bases between them. The CDR3 extends over 15 amino acids. Germline V lookup: CDR1 SGHTA, CDR2 FQGNSA. In DNA form, the CDR3 reads TGTGCCAGCAGCAGCCCGGGCCTCCTCGCAGATACGCAGTATTTT. It yields the protein CASSSPGLLADTQYF.

The chain carries TRBV6-6 and TRBJ1-1, with 7 bases that match TRBD1. The germline V gene has CDR1 MNHNY and CDR2 SVGAGI (reference sequence). The CDR3 loop spans 12 amino acids. Trimming cost V 6 bases and J 10 bases; bases outside gene matches: 8. The CDR3 DNA follows: TGTGCCAGCAGCCCTCTCAGGGGGAGAGCTTTCTTT. This translates into CASSPLRGRAFF.

This clonotype has only a few counts. The chain has TRBV20-1 and TRBJ1-4; the D is unclear. The CDR3 length is 12 residues. Germline V CDR1 and CDR2: DFQATT, SNEGSKA (reference sequence). The ends were cut back, 0 bases at V and 8 bases at J, with 7 bases in the middle. CDR3 sequence: CSARDTVEKLFF. The CDR3 DNA reads as TGCAGTGCTAGAGATACTGTCGAAAAACTGTTTTTT.

The chain carries TRBV7-2 and TRBJ1-2, with D unresolved. Trimming stripped 10 bases from V and 5 bases from J, with 20 bases between. This CDR3 spans 14 amino acids. Germline lookup yields CDR1 SGHTA and CDR2 FQGNSA. CDR3 bases: TGTGCCACCACTCCCTTGGGCGAAAATTATGGCTACACCTTC. Translation gives CATTPLGENYGYTF.

The table lists this clonotype with many counts. V and J are TRBV7-8 and TRBJ2-3; D is possibly TRBD2 (5 bases). Trimming removed 1 base from V and 8 bases from J, with 10 bases in between. The CDR3 is 13 residues long. The germline V gene has CDR1 SGHVS and CDR2 FQNEAQ. CDR3 sequence: CASSLDVRGTQYF. CDR3 DNA sequence: TGTGCCAGCAGCTTAGACGTTCGGGGTACGCAGTATTTT. Together with reference TRBV7-8 and TRBJ2-3, the CDR3 gives the full variable domain: GAGVSQSPRYKVAKRGQDVALRCDPISGHVSLFWYQQALGQGPEFLTYFQNEAQLDKSGLPSDRFFAERPEGSVSTLKIQRTQQEDSAVYLCASSLDVRGTQYFGPGTRLTVL.

V and J are TRBV4-3 and TRBJ2-2; possibly TRBD1 for D (5 bases). Per germline, CDR1 LGHNA and CDR2 YSLEER. Deletions cut 0 bases from V and 4 bases from J, with 15 bases between. The CDR3 is made up of 17 amino acids. The CDR3 region has the DNA TGCGCCAGCAGCCAAGATGGGGCCCCCGACGGCACCGGGGAGCTGTTTTTT. Translation: CASSQDGAPDGTGELFF.